The T cell receptor beta chain described here comes from a study of human T cells and chemical hapten exposure listed by TCRdb under 2021. At the level of the whole study: For sensitization, 2% DPC in acetone was applied to a roughly 2 cm by roughly 2 cm area of upper inner arm skin. Throughout the roughly 26-week study period, patients were also given weekly therapeutic DPC doses on the scalp. Patch testing was performed on the upper back with Finn chambers containing 0.01% DPC, and the patch tests were scored after 6 days according to International Contact Dermatitis Research Group standards. Most of the patients in the cohort were female, and the cohort covered alopecia areata with under or over 50% scalp involvement, alopecia totalis and alopecia universalis. Libraries were combined into a pool for sequencing, and differences in TCR yield between samples came mainly from small differences in library volumes within the pool. Peripheral blood TCR repertoire changes were tracked in vivo in alopecia patients during primary and secondary sensitization to the hapten diphenylcyclopropenone (DPC). Blood samples were taken from patients before sensitization (week 0) and then at 2, 6 and about 24 weeks after DPC sensitization. Around 29 alopecia patients provided blood for TCR sequencing at one to four time points (pre-sensitization, 2, 6 and 24 weeks). Overall results and qualifications from the work: Patch test score correlated positively with the number of PT1 expanded TCRs, reaching significance at thresholds 8, 16 and 32 but not at 4. All patients had alopecia, a presumed autoimmune disease, so their immune response might differ from that of healthy individuals. After repeated subsampling, changes were observed in the strength of the expansion versus patch-test correlation and in the threshold at which the correlation became significant. DPC sensitization did not change how many TCRs were above 1 in 1000 frequency, and no evidence was found of alterations in global repertoire structure. Compared with pre-sensitization or healthy control sets, expanded TCRs formed significantly more large CDR3 similarity clusters, which is consistent with antigen-driven responses.

Trimming takes 3 bases off V and 5 bases off J; junction bases not matched to a gene: 6. The germline V gene encodes CDR1 LNHNV and CDR2 YYDKDF (reference sequence). The CDR3 starts with the cysteine, ends with the phenylalanine, and has 15 residues. The CDR3 DNA has 45 bases and is translated from base 1. Per the publication, the time point label means: patch test 1, 2 weeks after DPC sensitization. The meaning of the sample's treatment or condition label: therapeutic diphenylcyclopropenone sensitization with weekly scalp DPC. At every patch-test visit, the blood draw took place before the patch test was put on. Eligible patients were aged 18 to 70, diagnosed with alopecia, deemed suitable for DPC therapy, and excluded if pregnant. Total RNA was extracted from unfractionated whole blood collected in Tempus Blood RNA tubes. With respect to this clonotype: There is no known antigen for this receptor. No clone much larger than this one lies a single base away; base qualities are absent.

Libraries were constructed by RACE. Data came from a NextSeq 500. Library preparation attached unique molecular identifiers to individual cDNA molecules for quantitative, reproducible TCR counting. Each blood RNA sample was used to sequence both TCR alpha and TCR beta chains. Per the source publication's procedure: Samples had a median of about 90,000 TCRs, with a range from about 23,224 to 690,600. The Decombinator software suite was used to annotate the V, J and CDR3 of the TCR reads. For the PS versus PT1 abundance plots, all samples were subsampled to the same number of TCRs (28,000). Expanded TCRs were defined as absent before sensitization and observed at least eight times at the 2-week time point. TCRdb reprocessed the public reads (quality trimming at Q25 with fastp, clone calling with MiXCR) and kept in-frame beta chains. Rows are combined by CDR3 protein, so each entry shows the most common genes and DNA. The V and J calls shown here were made by TCRdb, not taken from the authors' results. The sample contains 180,000 or so distinct CDR3 sequences, approximately 20% of them found a single time. About 7% of the sample is taken by the ten largest.

The receptor was isolated from a woman between 50 and 59 years old with alopecia areata. Some clones in this sample may be carry-over from other donors' samples. Recombination joined TRBV15 with TRBJ1-5; the central 8 bases match TRBD1. The material sequenced was whole blood, taken in connection with sensitization to the hapten diphenylcyclopropenone (DPC). The DNA reads TGTGCCACCAGCAGGACAGGGGAAAAAGATCAGCCCCAGCATTTT. This is translated as CATSRTGEKDQPQHF. When the CDR3 is completed using the reference TRBV15 and TRBJ1-5 genes on either side, the full variable domain is DAMVIQNPRYQVTQFGKPVTLSCSQTLNHNVMYWYQQKSSQAPKLLFHYYDKDFNNEADTPDNFQSRRPNTSFCFLDIRSPGLGDTAMYLCATSRTGEKDQPQHFGDGTRLSIL.